A selection of T cell receptor beta chains follows, all from one sample in a study of blood T cell repertoires in COVID-19. Data came from immunoSEQ multiplex PCR; TCRdb stores just in-frame clones and leaves some out. The sample lists 150,000 to 200,000 clones; about 88% were seen once. The sample comprised peripheral blood. Receptor source: a man younger than 35 with acute or convalescent COVID-19. The CDR3 runs from the conserved cysteine through the conserved F or W. Each record gives: CDR3 protein, V gene, J gene.

CASSHHTPPGQGFNWEFF	TRBV6-4	TRBJ2-1
CASSQDQGTQGRGEQFF	TRBV4-1	TRBJ2-1
CASSFGAYNEQFF	TRBV11-3	TRBJ2-1
CASGLAPTGFSYNEQFF	TRBV12-5	TRBJ2-1
CATQSIRGYEQFF	TRBV24-1	TRBJ2-1
CASSQRVNTEAFF	TRBV12-3/TRBV12-4	TRBJ1-1
CASSQGQGNYGYTF	TRBV14	TRBJ1-2
CASSERWASGGAYNEQFF	TRBV6-1	TRBJ2-1
CASALGTITDTQYF	TRBV11-2	TRBJ2-3
CASSYSRGMNTEAFF	TRBV6-5	TRBJ1-1
CASSPQYGGSQETQYF	TRBV18	TRBJ2-5
CASSATSGESSYNEQFF	TRBV19	TRBJ2-1
CASRRDRSSGNTIYF	TRBV6-5	TRBJ1-3
CASSLGTRQGVNDGYTF	TRBV5-1	TRBJ1-2
CASREFLGLAGGETDTQYF	TRBV27	TRBJ2-3
CASSQGVRSPYNEQFF	TRBV3-1/TRBV3-2	TRBJ2-1
CASRTSGGAETQYF	TRBV2	TRBJ2-5
CASSQGRTNTEAFF	TRBV5-4	TRBJ1-1
CAWSNRDSTLYGYTF	TRBV30	TRBJ1-2
CASRQVGAREKLFF	TRBV25-1	TRBJ1-4
CASSETGVSGNTIYF	TRBV18	TRBJ1-3
CASIAGAYNEQFF	TRBV10-2	TRBJ2-1
CASSLGPASIGELFF	TRBV5-6	TRBJ2-2
CASSPRGEGHQPQHF	TRBV18	TRBJ1-5
CASSLVVLRPNTGELFF	TRBV7-8	TRBJ2-2
CASMAGLMNTEAFF	TRBV10-1	TRBJ1-1
CASSQDSRQGIIYGYTF	TRBV14	TRBJ1-2
CASGKTGVPSEQYF	TRBV6-6	TRBJ2-7
CASSQSGGPMGKTQYF	TRBV7-2	TRBJ2-5
CASSPGLRTDTQYF	TRBV7-6	TRBJ2-3
CATSRTRKGTEAFF	TRBV15	TRBJ1-1
CASSLPVSGANVLTF	TRBV7-2	TRBJ2-6
CASSQDWASGGSKNIQYF	TRBV4-1	TRBJ2-4
CASSSRDSSLYGYTF	TRBV7-9	TRBJ1-2
CASSIAQYYGYTF	TRBV19	TRBJ1-2